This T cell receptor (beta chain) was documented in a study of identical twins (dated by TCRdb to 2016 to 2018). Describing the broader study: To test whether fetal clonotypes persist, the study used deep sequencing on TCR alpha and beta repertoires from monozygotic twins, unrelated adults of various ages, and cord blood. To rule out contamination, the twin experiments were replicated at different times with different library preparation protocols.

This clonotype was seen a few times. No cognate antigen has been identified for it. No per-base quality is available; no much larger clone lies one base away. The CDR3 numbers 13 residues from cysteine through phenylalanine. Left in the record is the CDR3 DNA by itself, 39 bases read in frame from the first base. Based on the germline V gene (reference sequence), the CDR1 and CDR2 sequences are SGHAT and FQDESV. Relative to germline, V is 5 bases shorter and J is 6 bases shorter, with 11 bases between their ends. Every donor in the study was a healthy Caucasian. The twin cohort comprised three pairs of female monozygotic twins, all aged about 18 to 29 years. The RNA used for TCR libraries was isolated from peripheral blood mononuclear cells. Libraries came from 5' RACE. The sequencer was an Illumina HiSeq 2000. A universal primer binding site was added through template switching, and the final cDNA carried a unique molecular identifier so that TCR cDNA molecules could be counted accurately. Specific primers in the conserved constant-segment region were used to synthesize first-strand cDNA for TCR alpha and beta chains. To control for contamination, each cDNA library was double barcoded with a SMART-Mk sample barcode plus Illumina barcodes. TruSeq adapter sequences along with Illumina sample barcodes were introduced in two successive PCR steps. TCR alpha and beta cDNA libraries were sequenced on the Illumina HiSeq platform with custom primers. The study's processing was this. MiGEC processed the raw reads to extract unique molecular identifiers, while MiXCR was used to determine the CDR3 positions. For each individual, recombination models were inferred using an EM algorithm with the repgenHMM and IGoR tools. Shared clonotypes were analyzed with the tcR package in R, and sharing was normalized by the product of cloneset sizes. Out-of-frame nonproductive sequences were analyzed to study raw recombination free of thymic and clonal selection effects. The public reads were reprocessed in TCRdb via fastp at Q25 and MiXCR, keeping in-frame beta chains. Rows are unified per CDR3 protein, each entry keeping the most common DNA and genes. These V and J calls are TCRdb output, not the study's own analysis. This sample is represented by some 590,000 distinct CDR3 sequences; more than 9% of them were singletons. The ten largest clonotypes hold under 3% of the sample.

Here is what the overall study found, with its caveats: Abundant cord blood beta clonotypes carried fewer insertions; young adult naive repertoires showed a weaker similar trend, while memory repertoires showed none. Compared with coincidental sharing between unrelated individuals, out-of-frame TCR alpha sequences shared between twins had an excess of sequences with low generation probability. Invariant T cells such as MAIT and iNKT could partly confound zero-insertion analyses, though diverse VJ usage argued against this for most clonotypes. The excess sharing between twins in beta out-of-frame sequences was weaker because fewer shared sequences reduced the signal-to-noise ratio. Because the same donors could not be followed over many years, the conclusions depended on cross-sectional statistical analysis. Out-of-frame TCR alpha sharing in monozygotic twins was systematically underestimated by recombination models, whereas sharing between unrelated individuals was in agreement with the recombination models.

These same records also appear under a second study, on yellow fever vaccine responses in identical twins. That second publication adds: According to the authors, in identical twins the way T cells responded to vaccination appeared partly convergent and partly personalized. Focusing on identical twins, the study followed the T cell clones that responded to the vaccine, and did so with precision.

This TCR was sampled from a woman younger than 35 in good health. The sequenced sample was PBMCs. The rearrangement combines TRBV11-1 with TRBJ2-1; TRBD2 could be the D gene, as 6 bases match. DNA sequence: TGTGCCAGCAGCCGGGACTTGCCCAATGAGCAGTTCTTC. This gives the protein CASSRDLPNEQFF. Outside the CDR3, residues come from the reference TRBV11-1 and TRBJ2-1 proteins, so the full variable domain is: EAEVAQSPRYKITEKSQAVAFWCDPISGHATLYWYRQILGQGPELLVQFQDESVVDDSQLPKDRFSAERLKGVDSTLKIQPAELGDSAMYLCASSRDLPNEQFFGPGTRLTVL.